This T cell receptor beta chain comes out of a study of regulatory T cells in long-lasting Graves disease. The wider study: Positivity for TSH receptor antibodies plus over 5 years of antithyroid drugs meant persistent Graves' disease.

On this clonotype itself: Its antigen is as yet unknown.

General study points: Sample size was small, which may have lowered accuracy.

V dropped 3 bases and J dropped 8 bases, with 14 bases sitting between them. The CDR3 has 14 amino acids. Germline loops: CDR1 SGHAT, CDR2 FQNNGV. Indicated time point: persistent/refractory GD, antithyroid drugs over 5 years with positive TRAb. PBMC-extracted RNA yielded the TCR library. Tubes containing EDTA received approximately 9 milliliters of drawn peripheral blood. Construction of the TCR beta libraries employed iRepertoire HTBI primers in conjunction with Arm-PCR of CDR3 regions. TCRdb analysed the multiplex PCR reads with MiXCR anew, one entry per CDR3 protein. The repertoire includes roughly 700,000 distinct CDR3 sequences, approximately 31% of them detected once, and about 42% sits in the top ten.

This sequence originates from a female donor with Graves disease. The genes are TRBV11-2 and TRBJ2-1; D is possibly TRBD2 (6 bases). The material was peripheral blood mononuclear cells (PBMCs), obtained when the disease was refractory, from a patient treated with antithyroid drugs. Here the CDR3 DNA reads TGTGCCAGCAGCTTTTCCGGCGGGAACTATGAGCAGTTCTTC. This encodes CASSFSGGNYEQFF.